This section outlines one TCR beta chain sequence together with its context. The source of the sample is a study of cytomegalovirus exposure and HLA in healthy donors. The CDR3 is made up of 13 amino acids. V dropped 5 bases and J dropped 2 bases, with 7 bases sitting between them. Looked up from germline, CDR1 is SGHRS and CDR2 is YFSETQ. In the PCR, 60 Vbeta and 13 Jbeta primers were used. Clones were read by immunoSEQ multiplex PCR, and TCRdb kept only the in-frame ones, dropping some. Of around 180,000 clones listed, more than 85% are singletons. This sequence originates from a woman between 18 and 29 years old in good health and CMV-seronegative. This chain uses TRBV5-1 with TRBJ1-4; D gene unclear. Material: PBMCs. CDR3: CASRSGTNEKLFF. The CDR3 nucleotides are TGCGCCAGCAGGTCCGGGACTAATGAAAAACTGTTTTTT. The full variable domain, rest sourced from reference TRBV5-1 and TRBJ1-4, is KAGVTQTPRYLIKTRGQQVTLSCSPISGHRSVSWYQQTPGQGLQFLFEYFSETQRNKGNFPGRFSGRQFSNSRSEMNVSTLELGDSALYLCASRSGTNEKLFFGSGTQLSVL.